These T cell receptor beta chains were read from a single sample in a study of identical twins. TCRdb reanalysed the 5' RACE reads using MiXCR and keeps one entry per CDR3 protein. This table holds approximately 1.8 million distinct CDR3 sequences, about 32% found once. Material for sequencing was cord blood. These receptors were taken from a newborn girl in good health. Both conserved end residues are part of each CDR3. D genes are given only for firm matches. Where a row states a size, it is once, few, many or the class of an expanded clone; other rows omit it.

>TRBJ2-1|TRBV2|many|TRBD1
CASSRDRDEQFF
TGTGCCAGCAGTAGGGACAGGGATGAGCAGTTCTTC
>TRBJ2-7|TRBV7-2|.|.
CASRRASDWGEQYF
TGTGCCAGCAGGCGGGCTAGCGATTGGGGAGAGCAGTACTTC
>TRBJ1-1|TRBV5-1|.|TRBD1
CASSLRDRGAAFF
TGCGCCAGCAGCCTCCGGGACAGGGGTGCAGCTTTCTTT
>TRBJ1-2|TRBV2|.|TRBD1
CASSSHPYRGMTYGYTF
TGTGCCAGCAGTTCCCACCCCTACAGGGGTATGACCTATGGCTACACCTTC
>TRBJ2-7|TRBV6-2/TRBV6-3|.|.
CASSSQGFLTYEQYF
TGTGCCAGCAGCTCACAGGGATTCCTAACCTACGAGCAGTACTTC
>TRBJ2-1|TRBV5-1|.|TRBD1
CASSLDGTGLNEQFF
TGCGCCAGCAGCTTGGACGGGACAGGGTTAAATGAGCAGTTCTTC
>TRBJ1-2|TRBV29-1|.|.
CSVEILGAGAGGYTF
TGCAGCGTTGAAATACTTGGGGCTGGGGCCGGTGGCTATACCTTC
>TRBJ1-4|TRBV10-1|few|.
CASIRLATNEKLFF
TGCGCCAGCATCCGTTTGGCAACTAATGAAAAACTGTTTTTT
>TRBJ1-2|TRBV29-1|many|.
CSVVWGRGYTF
TGCAGCGTTGTATGGGGTAGGGGCTACACCTTC
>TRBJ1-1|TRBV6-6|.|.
CASNDRRNTEAFF
TGTGCCAGCAACGACAGACGGAACACTGAAGCTTTCTTT
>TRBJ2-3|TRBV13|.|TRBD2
CASSRGLAGVVTDTQYF
TGTGCCAGCAGTCGGGGACTAGCGGGAGTGGTCACAGATACGCAGTATTTT